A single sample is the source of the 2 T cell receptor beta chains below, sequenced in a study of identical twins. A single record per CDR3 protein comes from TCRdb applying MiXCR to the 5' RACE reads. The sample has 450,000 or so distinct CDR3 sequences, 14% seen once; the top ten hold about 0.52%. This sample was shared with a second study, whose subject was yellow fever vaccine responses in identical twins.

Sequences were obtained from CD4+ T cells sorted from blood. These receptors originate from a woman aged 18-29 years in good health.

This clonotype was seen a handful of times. The CDR3 nucleotides read TGTGCCATCAGTGATCCTAGCGGGAGGGGGAGAGGCTACAATGAGCAGTTCTTC. Its translation: CAISDPSGRGRGYNEQFF. The V and J genes are TRBV10-3 and TRBJ2-1; the match to TRBD2 covers 12 bases. After removal of 3 bases from V and 3 bases from J, the junction contained 9 bases not matched to a gene. The CDR3 has 18 residues. Germline V lookup: CDR1 ENHRY, CDR2 SYGVKD.

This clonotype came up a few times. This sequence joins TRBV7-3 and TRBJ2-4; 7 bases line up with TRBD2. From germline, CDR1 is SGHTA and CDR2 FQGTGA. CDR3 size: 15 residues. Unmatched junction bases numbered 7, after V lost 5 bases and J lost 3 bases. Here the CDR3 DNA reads TGTGCCAGCAGCCCAGAGCGGGGTAGCAAAAACATTCAGTACTTC. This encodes CASSPERGSKNIQYF.